The rows below give T cell receptor beta chains drawn from one sample of a study of blood T cells in healthy people across ages. Each CDR3 protein is one row after TCRdb ran MiXCR on the 5' RACE reads. The data hold 650,000 to 1,000,000 distinct CDR3 sequences, with about 34% observed a single time. Sequencing input: blood. These receptors were obtained from a man younger than 35 in good health. The CDR3 runs from the conserved cysteine through the conserved F or W. D genes are given only for firm matches.

D | V | CDR3
. | TRBV20-1 | CSARTGSSNQPQHF
. | TRBV20-1 | CSARDLFGERNNEQFF
. | TRBV10-3 | CATGSPRETQYF
. | TRBV12-3/TRBV12-4 | CASSLGDPGYGGYTF
. | TRBV4-3 | CASSRRPGPNNEQFF
. | TRBV4-1 | CASSQGSFADTQYF
. | TRBV7-2 | CASSPRELGNTEAFF
TRBD1 | TRBV5-1 | CASSLRTGESTDTQYF
. | TRBV20-1 | CSAHIQETQYF
TRBD2 | TRBV3-1 | CASSQDTAGETTDTQYF
. | TRBV28 | CASSSPEGWDQPQHF
. | TRBV21-1 | CASSKRAPQRVSTDTQYF
. | TRBV10-3 | CAISAGQSSYNEQYF
. | TRBV12-3/TRBV12-4 | CASSPQGGGTDVQYF
. | TRBV6-6 | CASTPGPNTEAFF
. | TRBV3-1 | CASIPGGGGSGETQYF
TRBD1 | TRBV4-2 | CASSQTGGVETQYF
TRBD2 | TRBV6-5 | CASSYSPTSGGPYNEQYF
. | TRBV7-9 | CASSFQGPQETQYF
. | TRBV11-3 | CASSPFEGEDTGELFF
. | TRBV4-1 | CASSQDGGGESYNEQFF
. | TRBV4-1 | CASSPPLARNEKLFF
. | TRBV20-1 | CSATLPRGTHEQYF
. | TRBV7-8 | CASSLGKSTNEKLFF
. | TRBV7-9 | CASSFDNQPQHF
. | TRBV12-3/TRBV12-4 | CASSSGHASAQAFF
. | TRBV15 | CATSILISGANVLTF
. | TRBV4-1 | CASSQAGGLAKNIQYF